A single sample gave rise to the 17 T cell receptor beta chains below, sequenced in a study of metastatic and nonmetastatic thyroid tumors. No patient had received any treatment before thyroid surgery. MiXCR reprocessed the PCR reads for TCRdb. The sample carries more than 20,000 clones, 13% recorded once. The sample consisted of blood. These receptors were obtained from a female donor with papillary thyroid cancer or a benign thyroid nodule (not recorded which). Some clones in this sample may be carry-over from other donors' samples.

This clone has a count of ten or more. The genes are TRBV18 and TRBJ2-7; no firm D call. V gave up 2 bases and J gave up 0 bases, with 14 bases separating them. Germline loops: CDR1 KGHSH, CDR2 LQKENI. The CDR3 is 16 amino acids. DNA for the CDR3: TGTGCCAGCTCACCAGGTTTCGGCAGGAGCTCCTACGAGCAGTACTTC. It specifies CASSPGFGRSSYEQYF. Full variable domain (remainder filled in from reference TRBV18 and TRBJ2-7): NAGVMQNPRHLVRRRGQEARLRCSPMKGHSHVYWYRQLPEEGLKFMVYLQKENIIDESGMPKERFSAEFPKEGPSILRIQQVVRGDSAAYFCASSPGFGRSSYEQYFGPGTRLTVT.

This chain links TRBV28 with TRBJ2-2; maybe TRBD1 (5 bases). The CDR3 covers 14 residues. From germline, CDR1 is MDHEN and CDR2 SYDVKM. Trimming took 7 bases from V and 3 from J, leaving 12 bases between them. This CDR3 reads CASTLDTDTGELFF. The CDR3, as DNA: TGTGCCAGCACCTTGGACACGGACACCGGGGAGCTGTTTTTT.

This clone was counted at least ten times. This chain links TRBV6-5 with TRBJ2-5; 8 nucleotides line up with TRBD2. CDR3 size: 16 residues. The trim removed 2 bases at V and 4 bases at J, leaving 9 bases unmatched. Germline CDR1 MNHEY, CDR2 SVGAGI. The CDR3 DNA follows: TGTGCCAGCAGTTACGTGTTAGGAGCGGGAGTAGAGACCCAGTACTTC. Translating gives CASSYVLGAGVETQYF.

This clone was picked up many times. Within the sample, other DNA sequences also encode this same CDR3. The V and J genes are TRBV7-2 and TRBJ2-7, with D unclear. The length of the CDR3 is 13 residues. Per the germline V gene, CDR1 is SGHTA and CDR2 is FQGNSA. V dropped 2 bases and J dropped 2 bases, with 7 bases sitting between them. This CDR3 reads CASSLLRTYEQYF. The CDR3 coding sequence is TGTGCCAGCAGCTTACTCAGAACCTACGAGCAGTACTTC.

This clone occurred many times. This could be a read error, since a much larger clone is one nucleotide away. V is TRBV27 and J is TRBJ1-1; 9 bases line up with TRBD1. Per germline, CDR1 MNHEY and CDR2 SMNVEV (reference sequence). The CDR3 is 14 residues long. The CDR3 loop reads CACSGTGMNTEAFF. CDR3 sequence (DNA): TGTGCCTGCAGTGGGACAGGGATGAACACTGAAGCTTTCTTT.

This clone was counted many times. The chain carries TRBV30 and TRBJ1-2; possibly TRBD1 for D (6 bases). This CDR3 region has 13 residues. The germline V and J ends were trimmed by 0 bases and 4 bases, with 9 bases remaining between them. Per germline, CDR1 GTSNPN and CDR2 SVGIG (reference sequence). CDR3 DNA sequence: TGTGCCTGGAGTGTACAGGGACCCTATGGCTACACCTTC. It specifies CAWSVQGPYGYTF.

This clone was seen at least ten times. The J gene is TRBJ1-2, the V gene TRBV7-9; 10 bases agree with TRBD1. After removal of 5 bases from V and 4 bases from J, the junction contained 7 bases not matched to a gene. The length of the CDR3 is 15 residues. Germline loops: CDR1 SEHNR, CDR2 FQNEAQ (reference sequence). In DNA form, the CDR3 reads TGTGCCAGCAGCGCGGGACAGGGGACGGGCTATGGCTACACCTTC. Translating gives CASSAGQGTGYGYTF.

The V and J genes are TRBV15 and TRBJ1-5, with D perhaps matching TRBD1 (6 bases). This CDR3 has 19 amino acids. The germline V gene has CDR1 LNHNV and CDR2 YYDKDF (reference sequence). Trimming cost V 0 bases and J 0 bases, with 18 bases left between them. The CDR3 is CATSREGRGGGYSNQPQHF. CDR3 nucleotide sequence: TGTGCCACCAGCAGAGAGGGGAGGGGGGGAGGCTATAGCAATCAGCCCCAGCATTTT.

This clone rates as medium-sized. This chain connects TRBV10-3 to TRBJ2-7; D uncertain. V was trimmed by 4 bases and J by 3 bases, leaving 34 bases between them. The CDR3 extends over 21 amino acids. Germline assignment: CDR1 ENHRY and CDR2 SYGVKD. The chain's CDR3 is CAISGSTTTSRLGVHHYEQYF. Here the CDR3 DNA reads TGTGCCATCAGTGGATCCACCACTACGAGCAGGTTGGGCGTCCACCACTACGAGCAGTACTTC.

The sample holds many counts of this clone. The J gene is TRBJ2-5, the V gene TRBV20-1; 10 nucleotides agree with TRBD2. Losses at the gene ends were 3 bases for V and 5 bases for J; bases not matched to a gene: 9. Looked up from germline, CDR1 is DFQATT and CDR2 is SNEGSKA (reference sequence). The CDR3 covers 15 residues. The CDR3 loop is CSASRLAGERETQYF. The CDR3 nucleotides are TGCAGTGCTAGTCGGCTAGCGGGAGAACGGGAGACCCAGTACTTC.

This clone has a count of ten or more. The CDR3 loop is CATYGLGTLSSYEQYF. The CDR3 nucleotides read TGTGCCACCTATGGCCTGGGGACGCTAAGCTCCTACGAGCAGTACTTC. This chain connects TRBV24-1 to TRBJ2-7, with D tentatively TRBD1 or TRBD2 (5 bases each). The CDR3 runs 16 residues. V dropped 9 bases and J dropped 0 bases, with 20 bases sitting between them. Looked up from germline, CDR1 is KGHDR and CDR2 is SFDVKD.

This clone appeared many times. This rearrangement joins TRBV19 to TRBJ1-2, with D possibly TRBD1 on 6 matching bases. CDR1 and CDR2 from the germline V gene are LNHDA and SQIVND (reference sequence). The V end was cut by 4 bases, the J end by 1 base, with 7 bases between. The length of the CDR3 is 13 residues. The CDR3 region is CASSRTVNYGYTF. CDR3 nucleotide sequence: TGTGCCAGTAGTAGGACAGTTAACTATGGCTACACCTTC.

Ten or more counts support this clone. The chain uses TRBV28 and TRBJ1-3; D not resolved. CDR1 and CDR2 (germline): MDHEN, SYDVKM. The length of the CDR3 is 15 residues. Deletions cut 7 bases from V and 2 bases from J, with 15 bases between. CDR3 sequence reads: CASTNSRAAGNTIYF. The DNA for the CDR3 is TGTGCCAGCACCAATTCTAGGGCTGCTGGAAACACCATATATTTT.

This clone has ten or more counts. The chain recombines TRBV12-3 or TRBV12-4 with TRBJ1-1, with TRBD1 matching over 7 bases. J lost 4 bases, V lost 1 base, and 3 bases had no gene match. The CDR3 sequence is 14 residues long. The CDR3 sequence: CASSLDPGGTEAFF. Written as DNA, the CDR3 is TGTGCCAGCAGTTTAGACCCAGGGGGCACTGAAGCTTTCTTT.

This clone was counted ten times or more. The CDR3 here is CASSPGSRYEQYF. The CDR3 coding sequence is TGTGCCAGCAGTCCAGGGAGTCGCTACGAGCAGTACTTC. The genes are TRBV6-1 and TRBJ2-7, with D perhaps being TRBD1 or TRBD2 (5 bases each). The CDR3 has 13 amino acids. The germline gives CDR1 MNHNS, CDR2 SASEGT. V was cut by 5 bases and J by 3 bases, with 11 bases left in between.

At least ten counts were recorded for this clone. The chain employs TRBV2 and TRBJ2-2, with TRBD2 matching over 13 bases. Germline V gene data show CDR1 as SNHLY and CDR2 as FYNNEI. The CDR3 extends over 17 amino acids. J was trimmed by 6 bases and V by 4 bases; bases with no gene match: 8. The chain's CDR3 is CASSGRTSGSSSGELFF. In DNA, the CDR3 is TGTGCCAGCAGTGGCCGGACTAGCGGGAGTTCTTCCGGGGAGCTGTTTTTT.

CDR3 loop: CASFPGGAREQYV. The CDR3 bases are TGTGCCAGCTTCCCTGGGGGGGCTAGGGAGCAATACGTC. V is TRBV7-8 and J is TRBJ2-7, with D maybe TRBD2 (7 bases). Germline V gene data show CDR1 as SGHVS and CDR2 as FQNEAQ. The CDR3 extends over 13 amino acids.